The source of this T cell receptor (beta chain) is a study of T cells in Graves' hyperthyroidism and ophthalmopathy. RNA transcripts yielded amplified TCR beta CDR3 regions. Initially, a first-round RT-PCR of the TCR CDR3 employed the HTBI primer set. One entry per CDR3 protein, called by TCRdb with MiXCR from the multiplex PCR reads. The sample lists roughly 800,000 distinct CDR3 sequences, roughly 40% occurring once. Exclusion followed for patients with uncontrolled infection, other autoimmune disease, pregnancy or lactation. This clonotype appeared a few times. The CDR3 consists of 9 residues. Trimming removed 2 bases from V and 8 bases from J, with 0 bases in between.

The clonotype originates from a man between 18 and 35 years old with Graves' hyperthyroidism. Sequencing was carried out using blood. The V and J genes are TRBV12-3 or TRBV12-4 and TRBJ2-5; D ambiguous. The CDR3 DNA sequence: TGTGCCAGCAGTTTAACCCAGTACTTC. It translates to CASSLTQYF.